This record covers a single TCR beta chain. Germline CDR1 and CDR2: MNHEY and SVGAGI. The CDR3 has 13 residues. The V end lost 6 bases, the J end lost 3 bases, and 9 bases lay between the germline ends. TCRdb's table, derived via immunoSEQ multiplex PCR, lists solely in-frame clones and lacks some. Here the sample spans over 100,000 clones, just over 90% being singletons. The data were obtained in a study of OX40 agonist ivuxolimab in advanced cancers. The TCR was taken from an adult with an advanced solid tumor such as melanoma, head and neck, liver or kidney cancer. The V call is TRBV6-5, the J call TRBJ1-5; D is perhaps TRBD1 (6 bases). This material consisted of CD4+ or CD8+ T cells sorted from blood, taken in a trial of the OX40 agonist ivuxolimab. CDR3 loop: CASSDRFNQPQHF. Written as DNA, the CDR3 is TGTGCCAGCAGCGACAGGTTCAATCAGCCCCAGCATTTT.